Below, 26 T cell receptor beta chains from the same sample are listed, as sequenced in a study of blood T cell repertoires in COVID-19. Repertoires were generated with immunoSEQ multiplex PCR, while TCRdb's copy carries only in-frame clones and drops some. The data show under 300,000 clones, with 70% to 90% seen just once and just under 6.5% held by the top ten. Sequenced material: peripheral blood. The receptors here all came from a woman aged 60-75 years with active or convalescent COVID-19.

DNA of the CDR3: TGCGCCAGCAGCCCGGCCGGGACAGGGGATATAGATACGCAGTATTTT. Translation: CASSPAGTGDIDTQYF. The chain carries TRBV5-1 and TRBJ2-3, with 10 positions matching TRBD1. The CDR3 covers 16 residues. CDR1 SGHRS and CDR2 YFSETQ come from the germline V gene. Trimming took 4 bases from V and 5 from J; bases not matched to a gene: 10.

V gene TRBV30 combines with J gene TRBJ2-1, with 9 bases fitting TRBD1. This CDR3 has 14 amino acids. V shed 0 bases, J shed 4 bases, and the junction held 1 base outside the gene matches. The V gene's germline CDR1 is GTSNPN and CDR2 SVGIG (reference sequence). Here the CDR3 DNA reads TGTGCCTGGAGTGTGGGACAGGGATACAATGAGCAGTTCTTC. This codes for CAWSVGQGYNEQFF.

The CDR3 nucleotides read TGTGCCAGCAGCTTGGCTCCGGGTGACAGGGGTGGCGGCAATCAGCCCCAGCATTTT. This gives the protein CASSLAPGDRGGGNQPQHF. This chain uses TRBV5-5 with TRBJ1-5, with TRBD1 identical over 8 bases. CDR1 is SGHKS and CDR2 is YYEKEE in the germline V gene (reference sequence). The V gene end was trimmed by 0 bases and the J gene end by 2 bases; junction bases not matched to a gene: 13. The CDR3 contains 19 residues.

The chain carries TRBV11-2 and TRBJ2-2, with 9 bases matching TRBD2. The germline gives CDR1 SGHAT, CDR2 FQNNGV. The trim removed 3 bases at V and 4 bases at J, leaving 12 bases unmatched. CDR3 length: 18 amino acids. The CDR3 DNA sequence: TGTGCCAGCAGCTTCCGACTAGCGGAGGGGCAGGGCACCGGGGAGCTGTTTTTT. It codes for CASSFRLAEGQGTGELFF.

The genes are TRBV7-9 and TRBJ1-1; D gene uncertain. The germline V gene encodes CDR1 SEHNR and CDR2 FQNEAQ (reference sequence). The CDR3 is made up of 14 amino acids. Between the trimmed V and J ends, which lost 5 bases and 9 bases, there was a span of 19 bases. CDR3 DNA: TGTGCCAGCAGCCGTCAGGAGGGCAGGACTAAAGCTTTCTTT. Protein: CASSRQEGRTKAFF. The variable domain in full, completed from reference TRBV7-9 and TRBJ1-1, reads DTGVSQNPRHKITKRGQNVTFRCDPISEHNRLYWYRQTLGQGPEFLTYFQNEAQLEKSRLLSDRFSAERPKGSFSTLEIQRTEQGDSAMYLCASSRQEGRTKAFFGQGTRLTVV.

V and J are TRBV5-4 and TRBJ1-3, with D hard to call. This CDR3 region has 15 residues. From germline, CDR1 is SGHNT and CDR2 YYREEE (reference sequence). V was shortened by 4 bases and J by 4 bases, with 15 bases between the two germline ends. CDR3 in amino acids: CASSPARAAGNTIYF. CDR3 sequence (DNA): TGTGCCAGCAGCCCCGCGAGAGCGGCCGGAAACACCATATATTTT.

The chain joins TRBV3-1 (or the pseudogene TRBV3-2) to TRBJ1-6; 8 bases align to TRBD1. With V trimmed by 4 bases and J by 4 bases, 6 bases remained unmatched. Germline CDR1 and CDR2: LGHDT and YNNKEL (reference sequence). The CDR3 contains 16 residues. DNA for the CDR3: TGTGCCAGCAGCCCGGGAGACAGGGGATATAATTCACCCCTCCACTTT. Translated: CASSPGDRGYNSPLHF.

Only a few counts were recorded for this clone. The chain joins TRBV12-3 or TRBV12-4 to TRBJ1-2; no reliable D call. V lost 3 bases to trimming and J lost 5 bases, with 7 bases between them. CDR3 length: 12 amino acids. The CDR3 protein is CASSFRTYGYTF. Written as DNA, the CDR3 is TGTGCCAGCAGTTTTCGCACATATGGCTACACCTTC.

The V and J genes are TRBV5-1 and TRBJ1-4; a possible D gene is TRBD1 (5 bases). CDR1 is SGHRS, CDR2 YFSETQ, per germline. Trimming cost V 0 bases and J 5 bases, with 14 bases left between them. This CDR3 is built from 16 residues. For the CDR3, the DNA is TGCGCCAGCAGCTTGGTAGGGGCCTTTAAAAATGAAAAACTGTTTTTT. Its translation: CASSLVGAFKNEKLFF.

V and J are TRBV9 and TRBJ2-5, with 7 bases matching TRBD2. The germline V gene has CDR1 SGDLS and CDR2 YYNGEE. Germline trimming cut 2 bases from V and 4 bases from J; bases unmatched to any gene: 11. The CDR3 covers 16 residues. This chain's CDR3 is CASSVSGASSGETQYF. The CDR3 nucleotides are TGTGCCAGCAGCGTCAGCGGGGCCTCTTCGGGAGAGACCCAGTACTTC.

This clone has a handful of counts. This CDR3 reads CASSKTGYNEQFF. In DNA, the CDR3 is TGTGCCAGCAGTAAGACAGGGTACAATGAGCAGTTCTTC. The rearrangement uses TRBV6-6 and TRBJ2-1; 7 bases align to TRBD1. V lost 5 bases to trimming and J lost 4 bases; unmatched junction nucleotides: 2. The germline gives CDR1 MNHNY, CDR2 SVGAGI (reference sequence). The CDR3 is 13 residues long.

The chain has TRBV23-1 and TRBJ2-3; TRBD2 agrees at 11 bases. TRBV23-1 is an ORF, with its function uncertain. The CDR3 length is 19 residues. V lost 3 bases, J lost 0 bases, and 11 bases stayed unmatched. CDR3 DNA: TGCGCCAGCAGTCAGGGTGTTAGCGGGAGGGCCGAGAGCACAGATACGCAGTATTTT. Residues: CASSQGVSGRAESTDTQYF.

Only a few counts were recorded for this clone. The rearrangement uses TRBV7-2 and TRBJ1-4; D is ambiguous. Germline values: CDR1 SGHTA, CDR2 FQGNSA. This CDR3 has 15 amino acids. The V gene lost 2 bases and the J gene lost 0 bases, with 7 bases spanning the gap. CDR3 sequence: CASSLIRSTNEKLFF. CDR3 sequence (DNA): TGTGCCAGCAGCTTAATCAGATCAACTAATGAAAAACTGTTTTTT.

This clone was counted once. The J gene is TRBJ1-1, the V gene TRBV6-5; the D gene is possibly TRBD1 (5 bases). V was shortened by 1 base and J by 0 bases, with 9 bases between the two germline ends. This CDR3 comprises 15 residues. CDR1 and CDR2 (germline): MNHEY, SVGAGI. This CDR3 is CASSYYGTLNTEAFF. CDR3 DNA sequence: TGTGCCAGCAGTTACTACGGGACTTTGAACACTGAAGCTTTCTTT.

The CDR3, as DNA: TGTGCCAGCAGCTTGGCCGGGACAGGGGATTACGAGCAGTACGTC. As protein: CASSLAGTGDYEQYV. The rearrangement joins TRBV5-5 to TRBJ2-7; TRBD1 agrees at 10 bases. Trimming cost V 0 bases and J 4 bases; bases outside gene matches: 4. The germline CDR1 and CDR2 sequences are SGHKS and YYEKEE (reference sequence). The CDR3 has 15 amino acids.

The gene calls are TRBV10-2 and TRBJ1-2; 9 nucleotides align to TRBD1. CDR3 length: 14 residues. The V gene end was trimmed by 7 bases and the J gene end by 5 bases; junction bases not matched to a gene: 8. Germline CDR1 WSHSY, CDR2 SAAADI. CDR3 bases: TGCGCCAGCACCCAAGCAGGACAGGGGTATGGCTACACCTTC. It specifies CASTQAGQGYGYTF.

This sequence joins TRBV9 and TRBJ1-2; D gene uncertain. The CDR3 length is 12 residues. The germline V gene has CDR1 SGDLS and CDR2 YYNGEE. With 5 bases removed from V and 5 bases from J, the gap between germline ends came to 10 bases. Written as DNA, the CDR3 is TGTGCCAGCAGATCTATATCGTATGGCTACACCTTC. Translated, it gives CASRSISYGYTF.

CDR3 sequence: CASSLQGVKETQYF. CDR3 sequence (DNA): TGTGCCAGCAGCTTACAGGGGGTAAAAGAGACCCAGTACTTC. The chain has TRBV7-2 and TRBJ2-5; TRBD1 agrees at 7 bases. Per the germline V gene, CDR1 is SGHTA and CDR2 is FQGNSA. Trimming took 2 bases from V and 3 from J; bases not matched to a gene: 3. The CDR3 contains 14 residues. Full variable domain (remainder filled in from reference TRBV7-2 and TRBJ2-5): GAGVSQSPSNKVTEKGKDVELRCDPISGHTALYWYRQSLGQGLEFLIYFQGNSAPDKSGLPSDRFSAERTGGSVSTLTIQRTQQEDSAVYLCASSLQGVKETQYFGPGTRLLVL.

The chain has TRBV19 and TRBJ1-2; 9 positions match TRBD1. Germline V gene data show CDR1 as LNHDA and CDR2 as SQIVND (reference sequence). With 3 bases clipped from V and 5 bases from J, the junction kept 7 bases outside the gene matches. CDR3 length: 15 residues. The CDR3 coding sequence is TGTGCCAGTAGTATCCGACAGGGGGAAGGGTATGGCTACACCTTC. Amino acids: CASSIRQGEGYGYTF.

The rearrangement joins TRBV11-1 to TRBJ2-5, with TRBD2 identical over 7 bases. V lost 5 bases to trimming and J lost 3 bases; unmatched junction nucleotides: 0. Germline loops: CDR1 SGHAT, CDR2 FQDESV (reference sequence). The CDR3 has 12 amino acids. This CDR3 reads CASSRGEETQYF. CDR3 DNA: TGTGCCAGCAGCCGGGGGGAAGAGACCCAGTACTTC.

This rearrangement joins TRBV5-4 to TRBJ2-7, with 10 bases fitting TRBD2. This CDR3 region has 15 residues. CDR1 is SGHNT and CDR2 is YYREEE in the germline V gene (reference sequence). V gave up 0 bases and J gave up 6 bases; unmatched junction bases: 6. The CDR3 region has the DNA TGTGCCAGCAGCTTGGGTGGTCTAGCGGGAGTCGAGCAGTACTTC. It encodes CASSLGGLAGVEQYF. Full variable domain (rest looked up from reference TRBV5-4 and TRBJ2-7): ETGVTQSPTHLIKTRGQQVTLRCSSQSGHNTVSWYQQALGQGPQFIFQYYREEENGRGNFPPRFSGLQFPNYSSELNVNALELDDSALYLCASSLGGLAGVEQYFGPGTRLTVT.

V usage is TRBV5-8 and J usage is TRBJ2-7; D perhaps matches TRBD2 (6 bases). CDR3 length: 13 residues. Germline V gene data show CDR1 as SGHTS and CDR2 as YDEGEE. Trimming cost V 0 bases and J 3 bases, with 7 bases left between them. CDR3: CASSLGGDYEQYF. DNA of the CDR3: TGTGCCAGCAGCTTGGGGGGGGACTACGAGCAGTACTTC. Full variable domain (outside the CDR3, taken from reference TRBV5-8 and TRBJ2-7): EAGVTQSPTHLIKTRGQQATLRCSPISGHTSVYWYQQALGLGLQFLLWYDEGEERNRGNFPPRFSGRQFPNYSSELNVNALELEDSALYLCASSLGGDYEQYFGPGTRLTVT.

J is TRBJ1-5 and V is TRBV23-1, with D maybe TRBD1 (6 bases). Being an ORF, TRBV23-1 has a function that is uncertain. V lost 5 bases, J lost 0 bases, and 20 bases lay in between. CDR3 length equals 18 residues. The CDR3 DNA follows: TGCGCCAGCAGTATAGGGGGATCCCAGGGCGCTAGCAATCAGCCCCAGCATTTT. Translated, it gives CASSIGGSQGASNQPQHF.

In nucleotides, the CDR3 is TGTGCCAGCAGGCCAGGACTAGCGGGGGTCCCCTACGAGCAGTACTTC. Its protein is CASRPGLAGVPYEQYF. V gene TRBV27 combines with J gene TRBJ2-7; 13 bases agree with TRBD2. J lost 2 bases, V lost 6 bases, and 7 bases had no gene match. This CDR3 spans 16 amino acids. Germline values: CDR1 MNHEY, CDR2 SMNVEV (reference sequence).

The genes are TRBV18 and TRBJ2-2; D is perhaps TRBD1 (6 bases). The V gene's germline CDR1 is KGHSH and CDR2 LQKENI. This CDR3 has 14 amino acids. With 5 bases removed from V and 3 bases from J, the gap between germline ends came to 10 bases. CDR3 residues: CASSSTGYTGELFF. The CDR3 nucleotides read TGTGCCAGCTCATCCACAGGGTACACCGGGGAGCTGTTTTTT.

This chain links TRBV24-1 with TRBJ2-2, with 7 bases aligning to TRBD2. Germline CDR1 and CDR2: KGHDR and SFDVKD. This CDR3 has 15 residues. After removal of 5 bases from V and 1 base from J, the junction contained 3 bases not matched to a gene. Written as DNA, the CDR3 is TGTGCCACCAGTGTCCCTAGCGGGAACACCGGGGAGCTGTTTTTT. Its translation: CATSVPSGNTGELFF.